Presented here are 26 T cell receptor beta chains from one specimen sequenced in a study of T cells in Graves' hyperthyroidism and ophthalmopathy. Amplification yielded TCR beta CDR3 regions, with RNA transcripts as the source. Carried out on the TCR CDR3, a first-round RT-PCR used the HTBI primer set. From the multiplex PCR reads, TCRdb called clonotypes with MiXCR, one entry per CDR3 protein. This table has approximately 480,000 distinct CDR3 sequences, around 21% appearing once. The sequenced sample consisted of blood. The receptors here all came from a man in his late teens or twenties with Graves' hyperthyroidism.

This clonotype was recorded at least ten times. The rearrangement links TRBV10-3 to TRBJ1-2; D is possibly TRBD1 (5 bases). The germline gives CDR1 ENHRY, CDR2 SYGVKD. V gave up 9 bases and J gave up 8 bases, with 25 bases separating them. There are 15 residues in the CDR3. This CDR3 reads CAIPRPGPVFGGYTF. The CDR3, as DNA: TGTGCCATACCTCGGCCGGGGCCAGTGTTCGGGGGCTACACCTTC.

This clonotype turned up a few times. The chain carries TRBV3-1 and TRBJ2-5, with TRBD1 identical over 11 bases. The V and J ends lost 4 bases and 4 bases, in that order; junction bases with no gene match: 8. Germline loops: CDR1 LGHDT, CDR2 YNNKEL (reference sequence). This CDR3 spans 16 amino acids. The DNA for the CDR3 is TGTGCCAGCAGCCTCCTCGGACAGGGGGCATTAGAGACCCAGTACTTC. This sequence encodes CASSLLGQGALETQYF.

This clonotype appeared many times. V and J are TRBV12-3 or TRBV12-4 and TRBJ2-7; D not resolved. The CDR3 sequence is 13 residues long. The V end lost 2 bases, the J end lost 6 bases, and 11 bases lay between the germline ends. The CDR3 coding sequence is TGTGCCAGCAGTTTATCGGCATCGGGCGAGCAGTACTTC. It is translated as CASSLSASGEQYF.

This clonotype came up many times. V usage is TRBV6-2 or TRBV6-3 and J usage is TRBJ2-7; no firm D call. The germline V and J ends were trimmed by 2 bases and 3 bases, with 11 bases remaining between them. This CDR3 is built from 14 residues. In germline, CDR1 is MNHEY, CDR2 SVGEGT. The DNA of the CDR3 is TGTGCCAGCAGTTACGGCCTCGCCGGCTACGAGCAGTACTTC. It encodes CASSYGLAGYEQYF.

This clonotype was counted at least ten times. The genes are TRBV7-9 and TRBJ2-5; D call uncertain. The V and J ends lost 3 bases and 0 bases respectively, with 8 bases between them. This CDR3 has 14 amino acids. Looked up from germline, CDR1 is SEHNR and CDR2 is FQNEAQ (reference sequence). In nucleotides, the CDR3 is TGTGCCAGCAGCTTCGTTGGGGACCAAGAGACCCAGTACTTC. This encodes CASSFVGDQETQYF.

This clonotype has a count of ten or more. This chain joins TRBV20-1 and TRBJ2-5, with 12 bases identical to TRBD2. This CDR3 has 14 amino acids. From germline, CDR1 is DFQATT and CDR2 SNEGSKA (reference sequence). CDR3 DNA sequence: TGCAGCTCCCCTAGCGGGGGGGCGGGGGAGACCCAGTACTTC. As protein: CSSPSGGAGETQYF.

The table lists this clonotype with many counts. The chain carries TRBV10-3 and TRBJ1-5; no reliable D call. Trimming removed 3 bases from V and 8 bases from J, with 11 bases in between. CDR3 length: 13 residues. Germline-derived CDR1 and CDR2 are ENHRY and SYGVKD. CDR3 coding DNA: TGTGCCATCAGTGAAAGGGTATTGGAGCCCCAGCATTTT. Translating it yields CAISERVLEPQHF.

This clonotype was picked up many times. The genes are TRBV28 and TRBJ2-7, with 8 bases that match TRBD1. With V trimmed by 5 bases and J by 6 bases, 9 bases remained unmatched. The germline V gene encodes CDR1 MDHEN and CDR2 SYDVKM. This CDR3 is 14 amino acids long. CDR3: CASSPETGVREQYF. The CDR3 DNA follows: TGTGCCAGCAGTCCGGAGACAGGGGTTCGCGAGCAGTACTTC.

This clonotype was picked up many times. CDR3 in amino acids: CASRSDSYEQYF. Here the CDR3 DNA reads TGTGCCAGCAGGAGCGACTCCTACGAGCAGTACTTC. This sequence joins TRBV28 and TRBJ2-7; D is ambiguous. CDR3 size: 12 residues. In germline, CDR1 is MDHEN, CDR2 SYDVKM. V lost 6 bases to trimming and J lost 0 bases, with 6 bases between them.

This clonotype was counted ten times or more. This rearrangement joins TRBV14 to TRBJ2-5; D unclear. The CDR3 extends over 13 amino acids. Trimming removed 0 bases at V and 6 bases at J, with 8 bases between. Per the germline V gene, CDR1 is SGHDN and CDR2 is FVKESK. CDR3 sequence: CASSQDRVQTQYF. DNA of the CDR3: TGTGCCAGCAGCCAAGATCGGGTACAGACCCAGTACTTC.

In this sample, this clonotype turned up once. V is TRBV6-4 and J is TRBJ2-7, with D possibly TRBD1 on 7 matching bases. This CDR3 spans 16 amino acids. Trimming took 4 bases from V and 0 from J, leaving 16 bases between them. Germline V CDR1 and CDR2: MRHNA, SNTAGT. The CDR3: CASSGFRQGGSYEQYF. Here the CDR3 DNA reads TGTGCCAGCAGTGGATTCCGACAGGGAGGCTCCTACGAGCAGTACTTC.

This clonotype occurred many times. The chain uses TRBV6-1 and TRBJ1-5; a weak D match, TRBD1 (5 bases). The germline V gene has CDR1 MNHNS and CDR2 SASEGT. Trimming cost V 5 bases and J 1 base, with 12 bases left between them. The CDR3 length is 15 residues. In DNA form, the CDR3 reads TGTGCCAGCAGTAAGTCCGGGGCGAGCAATCAGCCCCAGCATTTT. This codes for CASSKSGASNQPQHF.

CDR3 sequence reads: CAWSVGRAGELFF. The CDR3 DNA is TGTGCCTGGAGTGTGGGGCGGGCCGGGGAGCTGTTTTTT. The rearrangement joins TRBV30 to TRBJ2-2; D might be TRBD1 or TRBD2, each matching 5 bases. The CDR3 covers 13 residues. Trimming took off 0 bases at V and 6 bases at J, with 8 bases between the two ends. Germline CDR1 is GTSNPN and CDR2 is SVGIG (reference sequence).

This clonotype was detected only a few times. DNA of the CDR3: TGTGCCACCAGCAGTACAGGGACCTTTGACACCGGGGAGCTGTTTTTT. Its protein product is CATSSTGTFDTGELFF. V usage is TRBV15 and J usage is TRBJ2-2; the D gene is possibly TRBD1 (6 bases). This CDR3 contains 16 residues. Germline lookup yields CDR1 LNHNV and CDR2 YYDKDF (reference sequence). Trimming took 3 bases from V and 3 from J, leaving 14 bases between them.

This clonotype has a count of ten or more. The V call is TRBV28, the J call TRBJ1-2; 9 bases match TRBD1. Germline CDR1 is MDHEN and CDR2 is SYDVKM. The CDR3 has 14 residues. V shed 9 bases, J shed 4 bases, and the junction held 9 bases outside the gene matches. CDR3 amino acids: CASNTGGNTYGYTF. The CDR3 DNA reads TGTGCCAGTAATACAGGGGGCAACACCTATGGCTACACCTTC.

This clonotype appeared a few times. This chain connects TRBV15 to TRBJ1-6, with D tentatively TRBD1 (5 bases). From germline, CDR1 is LNHNV and CDR2 YYDKDF (reference sequence). Trimming removed 1 base from V and 9 bases from J, with 16 bases in between. This CDR3 region has 16 residues. Here the CDR3 DNA reads TGTGCCACCAGCAGAGGGGGGGTTGCCGAGGGTTCACCCCTCCACTTT. Encoded protein: CATSRGGVAEGSPLHF.

This clonotype was seen only a few times. The rearrangement links TRBV4-1 to TRBJ1-1, with TRBD1 matching over 10 bases. Looked up from germline, CDR1 is MGHRA and CDR2 is YSYEKL. Germline trimming cut 5 bases from V and 6 bases from J; bases unmatched to any gene: 15. CDR3 size: 17 residues. Written as DNA, the CDR3 is TGCGCCAGCAGCGCCATAATCCGACAGGGGGCGAGGCCTGAAGCTTTCTTT. This sequence encodes CASSAIIRQGARPEAFF.

V gene TRBV12-3 or TRBV12-4 combines with J gene TRBJ1-2; no reliable D call. Trimming removed 7 bases at V and 1 base at J, with 10 bases between. The CDR3 has 13 amino acids. The CDR3 nucleotides are TGTGCCAGCAAGGGTGGCAGTAACTATGGCTACACCTTC. The encoded protein is CASKGGSNYGYTF.

This clonotype came up a few times. The junction does not match germline at one end; this may be a read error. The chain employs TRBV2 and TRBJ2-2; 11 bases map to TRBD2. Germline V CDR1 and CDR2: SNHLY, FYNNEI. The CDR3 runs to 13 residues. As DNA, the CDR3 is TGTGCCAGGACTAGCGGGAACCCCGGGGAGCTGTTTTTT. As protein: CARTSGNPGELFF.

This clonotype has a count of ten or more. The J gene is TRBJ1-1, the V gene TRBV30; tentatively, D is TRBD1 (5 bases). The CDR3 has 14 residues. Trimming pared 2 bases from V and 7 bases from J, leaving 17 bases between. Germline loops: CDR1 GTSNPN, CDR2 SVGIG (reference sequence). The CDR3: CAWSPRRGAYEAFF. The CDR3 nucleotides read TGTGCCTGGAGTCCCCGACGGGGCGCTTATGAAGCTTTCTTT.

The chain recombines TRBV6-1 with TRBJ2-7; 12 nucleotides line up with TRBD1. V shed 8 bases, J shed 7 bases, and the junction held 12 bases outside the gene matches. CDR3 length equals 15 residues. Germline values: CDR1 MNHNS, CDR2 SASEGT. Here the CDR3 reads CASSPPGQGAEEQYF. DNA for the CDR3: TGTGCCAGCTCTCCCCCGGGACAGGGGGCAGAGGAGCAGTACTTC.

Note on this clonotype: A much more abundant neighbour one base away suggests this may be a read error. This chain links TRBV12-3 or TRBV12-4 with TRBJ1-1; D remains unclear. This CDR3 has 14 amino acids. The CDR3 bases are TGTGCCAGCAGTTTACACGGGAGGAACACTGAAGCTTGCTTT. Translating gives CASSLHGRNTEACF.

This clonotype was counted once. The J gene is TRBJ1-2, the V gene TRBV28; D unclear. There are 13 residues in the CDR3. Germline CDR1 is MDHEN and CDR2 is SYDVKM. V was trimmed by 4 bases and J by 1 base, leaving 7 bases between them. The CDR3 DNA follows: TGTGCCAGCAGTTCGACGGATAACTATGGCTACACCTTC. This encodes CASSSTDNYGYTF.

Many counts were recorded for this clonotype. CDR3 bases: TGTGCCAGCAGTTTATATACTAGGAGCTCCTACGAGCAGTACTTC. This gives the protein CASSLYTRSSYEQYF. J is TRBJ2-7 and V is TRBV12-3 or TRBV12-4; D possibly corresponds to TRBD2 (5 bases). This CDR3 contains 15 residues. The V gene lost 2 bases and the J gene lost 0 bases, with 11 bases spanning the gap.

This clonotype is a singleton in its sample. The junction shows a germline mismatch at one end, possibly a read error. The chain carries TRBV3-1 and TRBJ2-2, with 8 bases fitting TRBD1. The germline gives CDR1 LGHDT, CDR2 YNNKEL (reference sequence). The CDR3 sequence is 15 residues long. The CDR3 loop is CASSPGDRNIGELFF. CDR3 nucleotides: TGTGCCAGCAGCCCGGGGGACAGGAACATCGGGGAGCTGTTTTTT.

The V gene is TRBV28, the J gene TRBJ2-7; TRBD1 matches 7 bases. The CDR3 consists of 14 residues. J was trimmed by 2 bases and V by 6 bases; bases with no gene match: 7. Per the germline V gene, CDR1 is MDHEN and CDR2 is SYDVKM. The CDR3 region has the DNA TGTGCCAGCAGGTCGACAGGGCTTACCTACGAGCAGTACGTC. Translated: CASRSTGLTYEQYV.